These 5 T cell receptor beta chains originate from one sample sequenced in a study of patients and donors after allogeneic stem cell transplantation. MiXCR, run by TCRdb on the RT-PCR reads, gives a single entry per CDR3 protein. Altogether about 960,000 distinct CDR3 sequences are present, more than 15% being singletons, with the ten largest covering around 5.5%. The sequenced sample consisted of blood, either unsorted or a sorted T cell fraction (not recorded which). Source of these receptors: a human donor who was either an allogeneic HSCT recipient or a stem cell or donor lymphocyte infusion donor (not recorded which). It is not recorded whose cells these are; they may come from a transplant donor.

This clonotype was counted many times. V and J are TRBV12-3 or TRBV12-4 and TRBJ1-2; TRBD1 is a possible D gene (5 bases). The CDR3 has 15 residues. The ends were cut back, 5 bases at V and 6 bases at J, with 19 bases in the middle. CDR3 amino acids: CASSPPGTNLHGYTF. The DNA of the CDR3 is TGTGCCAGCAGTCCACCCGGGACCAACCTCCATGGCTACACCTTC.

This clonotype turned up a few times. The CDR3 nucleotides are TGTGCCAGCAGTTATACTGACAGGGTAGGCTATGGCTACACCTTC. Translation gives CASSYTDRVGYGYTF. V usage is TRBV2 and J usage is TRBJ1-2; the match to TRBD1 covers 7 bases. This CDR3 spans 15 amino acids. Germline lookup yields CDR1 SNHLY and CDR2 FYNNEI. V lost 5 bases to trimming and J lost 4 bases; unmatched junction nucleotides: 10.

V gene TRBV24-1 combines with J gene TRBJ2-3; 7 bases line up with TRBD2. CDR1 KGHDR and CDR2 SFDVKD come from the germline V gene. The V gene end was trimmed by 9 bases and the J gene end by 0 bases; junction bases not matched to a gene: 17. The CDR3 runs 18 residues. CDR3 residues: CATCTRGRGIPSTDTQYF. Written as DNA, the CDR3 is TGTGCCACCTGCACTCGGGGGAGGGGAATTCCTAGCACAGATACGCAGTATTTT.

This clonotype was observed at least ten times. This rearrangement joins TRBV10-3 to TRBJ2-7; 8 positions agree with TRBD2. This CDR3 region has 18 residues. The J segment lost 4 bases and the V segment lost 0 bases, leaving 14 bases of the junction unmatched. Germline V gene sequence: CDR1 ENHRY, CDR2 SYGVKD. CDR3 sequence: CAISESEQPGLGLYEQYF. DNA for the CDR3: TGTGCCATCAGTGAGTCGGAACAGCCGGGACTAGGGTTGTACGAGCAGTACTTC.

The V gene is TRBV2, the J gene TRBJ2-7, with 10 bases identical to TRBD2. Trimming cost V 6 bases and J 2 bases; bases outside gene matches: 13. Germline V gene sequence: CDR1 SNHLY, CDR2 FYNNEI. CDR3 length equals 17 residues. In nucleotides, the CDR3 is TGTGCCAGCAGCCTTACCACACCGAGCGGGAGGGCCTACGAGCAGTACTTC. Protein product: CASSLTTPSGRAYEQYF.